This T cell receptor beta chain came from a study of T cells in Graves' hyperthyroidism and ophthalmopathy (dated by TCRdb to 2018 to 2020). As for the study more broadly: Peripheral blood samples were taken at the time of initial diagnosis, prior to any treatment. Prospective prediction of ophthalmopathy was tested in an independent validation cohort consisting of fewer than 20 hyperthyroidism patients and 17 patients who later progressed to ophthalmopathy. A discovery cohort of roughly 100 patients, roughly 43 with Graves' ophthalmopathy and fewer than 65 with stable Graves' hyperthyroidism, was used to find distinguishing TCR V-J signatures. The 90 to 100 discovery patients were randomly divided into training and test sets at a 7:3 ratio. According to the paper, TCR Vbeta CDR3 sequencing was carried out on roughly 130 peripheral blood samples, which came from some 41 ophthalmopathy, under 80 hyperthyroidism and about 17 progressor patients. The study also compared thyroid tissue and blood T-cell repertoires from five or six Graves' hyperthyroidism patients. After sampling, hyperthyroidism patients received methimazole starting at 30 mg daily, and ophthalmopathy patients received high-dose intravenous methylprednisolone.

The investigation overall reported the following: Most expanded thyroid clonotypes (frequency above 0.001) were also detected in blood, a finding suggesting that blood repertoires may reflect thyroid immune responses. No statistical method was used to fix the sample size in advance, and group allocation was not hidden from the investigators. Ophthalmopathy was separated from stable hyperthyroidism by a 13 V-J signature model, with about 88% sensitivity and roughly 81% specificity obtained in cross-validation and 80%/75% obtained in testing. In validation, the model predicted progression to ophthalmopathy with approximately 70% sensitivity and approximately 78% specificity, a median of 6.5 months before onset.

On this clonotype itself: What antigen it recognizes has not been identified. No base quality information exists; no much larger clone differs at one position.

V is clipped by 6 bases and J by 7 bases, and the sequence between their germline boundaries is 15 bases long. CDR1 is given as MNHEY and CDR2 as SVGEGT, both from the germline V gene. Reading from cysteine to phenylalanine, the CDR3 counts 14 amino acids. Here the CDR3 DNA is all that survives: 42 bases in frame from base 1. Ophthalmopathy patients had moderately to severely active disease, with a Clinical Activity Score of 3 or more, a NOSPECS grade of 4 or more, and a disease duration of less than 3 months. Patients with uncontrolled infections, other autoimmune diseases, pregnancy or lactation were excluded. Diagnoses relied on clinical symptoms, serum thyroxine and TRAb, thyroid ultrasound and orbital computed tomography. PBMCs were isolated from about 9 ml of fresh peripheral blood by Ficoll-Paque density gradient centrifugation. Trizol reagent was used to extract total RNA, and RNA quality was then checked on an Agilent 2100 Bioanalyzer.

The TCR beta CDR3 regions were amplified from RNA transcripts. A first-round RT-PCR of the TCR CDR3 used the HTBI primer set with the Qiagen OneStep RT-PCR kit. A second multiplex PCR round built the libraries, followed by size selection and purification. The libraries were sequenced on an Illumina HiSeq2000 using paired-end 100 bp reads. As for the original processing: SOAPnuke was used to process the raw data, throwing out any read that contained adapters or uncalled bases, had a mean Phred below 15, or lacked an exact constant-primer or identifier match. High-quality paired reads were merged using COPE v1.2.5, and each unique nucleotide sequence was defined as a clonotype. MiTCR v1.1 was used to align the clonotypes against IMGT TRBV, TRBD and TRBJ reference segments. Only V-J combinations with frequency above 0.0001, covering approximately 99% of repertoires, were analysed. The TCS score was defined as the ratio of F50 (clonal expansion) to E x V (chaos), calculated using BLOSUM62-based TCRdist between CDR3 peptides within each V-J. Welch's t-statistics and random forest reduced 450 to 600 V-J features to roughly 13, which were used in a naive Bayes classifier (R e1071). Starting from the raw public reads, TCRdb applied fastp trimming at Q25, assembled clones with MiXCR and retained in-frame beta chains. Rows merge per CDR3 protein into single entries with the most common DNA and genes. These V and J calls are TCRdb output, not the study's own analysis. In all, the sample holds fewer than 550,000 distinct CDR3 sequences, and around a quarter of those were seen once. Approximately 11% of the sample lies in the top ten.

The specimen was blood. This clonotype was sampled from a woman in her 30s with Graves' ophthalmopathy. The chain is encoded by TRBV6-2 or TRBV6-3 joined to TRBJ2-2; D gene: possibly TRBD1, on 6 matching bases. The sequenced DNA is TGTGCCAGCAGCATTCGACAGGCGGGCGGGGAGCTGTTTTTT. The translation is CASSIRQAGGELFF.